This T cell receptor beta chain was identified in a study of blood T cell repertoires in COVID-19. Study information: Samples taken during acute and convalescent COVID-19 were collected in the United States, Italy and Spain. PBMCs, B-cell-depleted T cells, or T cells provided the cDNA or gDNA that made up the material.

Trimming cost V 5 bases and J 8 bases; bases outside gene matches: 10. CDR1 SGHVS and CDR2 FNYEAQ come from the germline V gene. The CDR3 runs to 15 residues. Per the authors' pipeline: Reference gene primer amplification gave estimated nucleated cell counts. Produced via immunoSEQ multiplex PCR; TCRdb's table is partial and in-frame only. V, J and clone size are taken as reported in that table, and D and trimming were inferred from the DNA itself. Among 20,000 to 25,000 clones, more than 75% were seen once, and the ten largest hold about 4%. The rearrangement joins TRBV7-6 to TRBJ1-4; 8 bases align to TRBD1. Sequenced input: peripheral blood. The receptor was derived from a man aged 50 to 60 with active COVID-19. The CDR3 sequence is CASSPRTGSVEKLFF. CDR3 nucleotide sequence: TGTGCCAGCAGCCCAAGGACAGGGTCGGTAGAAAAACTGTTTTTT.